Following are 13 T cell receptor beta chains from one sample sequenced in a study of blood T cell repertoires in COVID-19. Produced via immunoSEQ multiplex PCR; TCRdb's table is partial and in-frame only. The sample carries over 50,000 clones, around four fifths recorded once. The sample comprised peripheral blood. The receptors derive from a man between 65 and 85 years old with acute or convalescent COVID-19.

J is TRBJ1-1 and V is TRBV18; D is ambiguous. CDR3 length: 14 amino acids. V was trimmed by 2 bases and J by 1 base, leaving 8 bases between them. Germline V gene lookup returns CDR1 KGHSH and CDR2 LQKENI. The CDR3: CASSPSVTNTEAFF. The CDR3 DNA reads TGTGCCAGCTCACCATCGGTTACGAACACTGAAGCTTTCTTT.

This clone was recorded once. The V gene is TRBV19, the J gene TRBJ2-2; the D gene is possibly TRBD2 (6 bases). Deletions cut 5 bases from V and 7 bases from J, with 14 bases between. Germline V gene data show CDR1 as LNHDA and CDR2 as SQIVND (reference sequence). This CDR3 region has 14 residues. CDR3 sequence reads: CASSSGLFFGELFF. The CDR3 DNA follows: TGTGCCAGTAGTTCAGGACTATTTTTCGGGGAGCTGTTTTTT.

The chain joins TRBV5-8 to TRBJ2-3; TRBD1 agrees at 8 bases. This CDR3 is built from 15 residues. Trimming took 0 bases from V and 1 from J; bases not matched to a gene: 1. Germline CDR1 and CDR2: SGHTS and YDEGEE. CDR3 bases: TGTGCCAGCAGCTTGGGGGGACAGGGCACAGATACGCAGTATTTT. Translating gives CASSLGGQGTDTQYF. Based on the CDR3 plus reference TRBV5-8 and TRBJ2-3, the full variable domain is EAGVTQSPTHLIKTRGQQATLRCSPISGHTSVYWYQQALGLGLQFLLWYDEGEERNRGNFPPRFSGRQFPNYSSELNVNALELEDSALYLCASSLGGQGTDTQYFGPGTRLTVL.

J is TRBJ2-5 and V is TRBV11-3, with D possibly being TRBD2 (7 bases). The CDR3 is made up of 16 amino acids. Germline V gene sequence: CDR1 SGHNT, CDR2 YENEEA. Trimming cost V 5 bases and J 4 bases, with 20 bases left between them. The CDR3: CASSAGARGSGETQYF. The CDR3 DNA sequence: TGTGCCAGCAGCGCGGGGGCGCGGGGGAGTGGAGAGACCCAGTACTTC. The complete variable domain, with remaining parts taken from reference TRBV11-3 and TRBJ2-5, reads EAGVVQSPRYKIIEKKQPVAFWCNPISGHNTLYWYLQNLGQGPELLIRYENEEAVDDSQLPKDRFSAERLKGVDSTLKIQPAELGDSAVYLCASSAGARGSGETQYFGPGTRLLVL.

The J gene is TRBJ2-7, the V gene TRBV18; 11 bases are a match to TRBD1. Germline trimming cut 6 bases from V and 5 bases from J; bases unmatched to any gene: 6. The V gene's germline CDR1 is KGHSH and CDR2 LQKENI. The length of the CDR3 is 14 residues. The DNA of the CDR3 is TGTGCCAGCTCGCCGGACAGGGGGCGGAACGAGCAGTACTTC. Translated: CASSPDRGRNEQYF.

The chain combines TRBV18 with TRBJ1-1; no definite D call. Between the trimmed V and J ends, which lost 4 bases and 6 bases, there was a span of 9 bases. This CDR3 is 12 amino acids long. The V gene's germline CDR1 is KGHSH and CDR2 LQKENI. DNA for the CDR3: TGTGCCAGCTCACTGGGAGGGCCTGAAGCTTTCTTT. The encoded protein is CASSLGGPEAFF.

This clone was counted once. The genes are TRBV5-5 and TRBJ2-2; a weak D match, TRBD1 (6 bases). This CDR3 has 13 residues. Germline-derived CDR1 and CDR2 are SGHKS and YYEKEE (reference sequence). Trimming shortened V by 4 bases and J by 4 bases, and 8 bases separated the two germline ends. The CDR3 here is CASSHRVTGELFF. CDR3 coding DNA: TGTGCCAGCAGCCACAGGGTCACCGGGGAGCTGTTTTTT.

The rearrangement links TRBV6-7 to TRBJ2-3; 10 nucleotides match TRBD2. TRBV6-7 is an open reading frame whose function is uncertain. The J segment lost 1 base and the V segment lost 5 bases, leaving 9 bases of the junction unmatched. The CDR3 is 17 residues long. CDR3 amino acids: CASSTRSGGACTDTQYF. CDR3 bases: TGTGCCAGCAGTACTCGAAGCGGGGGGGCGTGCACAGATACGCAGTATTTT.

This clone was counted between two and nine times. The DNA of the CDR3 is TGTGCCAGCAGGGCGGGGGCTGGAGATACGCAGTATTTT. It specifies CASRAGAGDTQYF. The chain uses TRBV6-5 and TRBJ2-3; TRBD2 might be the D (7 bases). Germline V gives CDR1 MNHEY, CDR2 SVGAGI. The CDR3 is 13 amino acids. Trimming cost V 6 bases and J 5 bases, with 12 bases left between them.

The chain couples TRBV5-1 to TRBJ2-7; tentatively, D is TRBD1 (6 bases). Trimming removed 0 bases at V and 3 bases at J, with 13 bases between. Germline CDR1 and CDR2: SGHRS and YFSETQ. The CDR3 covers 15 residues. The CDR3 nucleotides read TGCGCCAGCAGCTTGGGTCCCTGGGGGCACTACGAGCAGTACTTC. Protein sequence: CASSLGPWGHYEQYF.

J is TRBJ2-1 and V is TRBV7-5; the D call of TRBD2 is as the table states it, not checked on the DNA. TRBV7-5 is given as a pseudogene. The CDR3 loop spans 17 amino acids. The CDR3 DNA is TGTGCCAGAAGCCGCGGGACCCCGGAAGTCTCCTACAATGAGCAGTTCTTC. Translation gives CARSRGTPEVSYNEQFF.

The chain recombines TRBV5-8 with TRBJ1-4; D unresolved. Germline CDR1 and CDR2: SGHTS and YDEGEE. The V gene lost 2 bases and the J gene lost 10 bases, with 9 bases spanning the gap. The CDR3 length is 12 residues. CDR3 protein: CASSFHLRKLFF. The CDR3, as DNA: TGTGCCAGCAGCTTTCATCTACGAAAACTGTTTTTT.

This sequence joins TRBV7-9 and TRBJ1-3; unclear D gene. The CDR3 spans 14 residues. Trimming left V 5 bases short and J 0 bases short, with 8 bases between. Germline-derived CDR1 and CDR2 are SEHNR and FQNEAQ (reference sequence). CDR3 sequence (DNA): TGTGCCAGCAGCCCTGCGAGCTCTGGAAACACCATATATTTT. Encoded protein: CASSPASSGNTIYF.